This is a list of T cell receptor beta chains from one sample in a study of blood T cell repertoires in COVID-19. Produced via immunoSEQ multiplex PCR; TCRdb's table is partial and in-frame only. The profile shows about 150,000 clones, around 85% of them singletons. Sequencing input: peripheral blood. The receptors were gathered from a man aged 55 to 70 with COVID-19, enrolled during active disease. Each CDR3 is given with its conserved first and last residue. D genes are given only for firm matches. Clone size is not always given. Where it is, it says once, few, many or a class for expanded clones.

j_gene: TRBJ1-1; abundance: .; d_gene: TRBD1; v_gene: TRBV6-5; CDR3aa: CASSYLGQTNTEAFF; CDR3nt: TGTGCCAGCAGTTACTTGGGACAGACGAACACTGAAGCTTTCTTT
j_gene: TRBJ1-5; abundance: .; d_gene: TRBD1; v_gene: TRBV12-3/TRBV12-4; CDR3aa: CASRGQGPQPQHF; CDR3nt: TGTGCCAGCCGCGGACAGGGGCCTCAGCCCCAGCATTTT
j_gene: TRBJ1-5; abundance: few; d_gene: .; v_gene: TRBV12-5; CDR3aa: CASAHGVGDQPQHF; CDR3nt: TGTGCTAGTGCCCACGGGGTAGGAGATCAGCCCCAGCATTTT
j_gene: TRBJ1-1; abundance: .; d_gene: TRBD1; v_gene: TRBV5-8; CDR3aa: CASSSGQTGAEAFF; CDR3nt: TGTGCCAGCAGCTCGGGACAGACGGGCGCTGAAGCTTTCTTT
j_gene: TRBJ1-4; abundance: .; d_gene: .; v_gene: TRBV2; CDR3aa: CASSERGQLNEKLFF; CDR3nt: TGTGCCAGCAGTGAAAGGGGTCAGTTGAATGAAAAACTGTTTTTT
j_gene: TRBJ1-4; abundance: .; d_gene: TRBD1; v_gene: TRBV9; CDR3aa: CASSEGQGFEKLFF; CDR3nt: TGTGCCAGCAGCGAGGGACAGGGTTTTGAAAAACTGTTTTTT
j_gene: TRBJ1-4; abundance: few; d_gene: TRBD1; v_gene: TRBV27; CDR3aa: CASSQGAGEKLFF; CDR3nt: TGTGCCAGCAGTCAGGGGGCGGGTGAAAAACTGTTTTTT
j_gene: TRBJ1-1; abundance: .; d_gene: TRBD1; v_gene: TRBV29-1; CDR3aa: CSVAQGHTEAFF; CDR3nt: TGCAGCGTTGCACAGGGGCACACTGAAGCTTTCTTT
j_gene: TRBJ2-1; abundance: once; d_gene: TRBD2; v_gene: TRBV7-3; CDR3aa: CASSLRFRGKRGANEQFF; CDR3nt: TGTGCCAGCAGCTTAAGGTTTCGGGGGAAGCGGGGAGCCAATGAGCAGTTCTTC
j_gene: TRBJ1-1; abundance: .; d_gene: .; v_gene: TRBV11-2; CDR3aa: CASSLGLRGMNTEAFF; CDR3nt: TGTGCCAGCAGCTTGGGGTTAAGGGGGATGAACACTGAAGCTTTCTTT
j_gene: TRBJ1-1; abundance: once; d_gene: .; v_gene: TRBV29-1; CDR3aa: CSVVGQGSTEAFF; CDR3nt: TGCAGCGTTGTAGGGCAGGGGAGCACTGAAGCTTTCTTT
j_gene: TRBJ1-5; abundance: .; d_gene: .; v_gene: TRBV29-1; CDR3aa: CSVAQAGVNQPQHF; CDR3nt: TGCAGCGTCGCCCAAGCCGGGGTCAATCAGCCCCAGCATTTT
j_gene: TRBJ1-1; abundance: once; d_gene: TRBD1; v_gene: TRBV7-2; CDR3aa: CASSSTGLGNTEAFF; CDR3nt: TGTGCCAGCAGCTCGACAGGGTTAGGTAACACTGAAGCTTTCTTT
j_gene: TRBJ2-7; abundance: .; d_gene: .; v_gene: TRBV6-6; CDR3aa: CASRKGAGGWVQDF; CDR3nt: TGTGCCAGCAGGAAGGGAGCAGGGGGGTGGGTCCAGGACTTC
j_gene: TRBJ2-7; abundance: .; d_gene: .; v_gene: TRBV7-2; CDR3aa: CASSLDPGRAPYEQYF; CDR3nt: TGTGCCAGCAGCTTAGATCCGGGGAGAGCCCCCTACGAGCAGTACTTC
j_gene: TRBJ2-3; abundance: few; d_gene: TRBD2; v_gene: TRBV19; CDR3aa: CASSITSGGTDTQYF; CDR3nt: TGTGCCAGTAGTATTACTAGCGGGGGCACAGATACGCAGTATTTT
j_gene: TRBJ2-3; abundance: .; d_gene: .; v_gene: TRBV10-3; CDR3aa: CAISESGRGADTQYF; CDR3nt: TGTGCCATCAGTGAGTCGGGCAGGGGCGCAGATACGCAGTATTTT
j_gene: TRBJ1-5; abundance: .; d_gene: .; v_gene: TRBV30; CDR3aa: CAWTRRGGPQPQHF; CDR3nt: TGTGCCTGGACCAGGAGGGGGGGTCCTCAGCCCCAGCATTTT
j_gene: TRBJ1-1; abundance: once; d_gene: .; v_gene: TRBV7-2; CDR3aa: CASSLAVGVTEAFF; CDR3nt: TGTGCCAGCAGCTTAGCTGTCGGGGTAACTGAAGCTTTCTTT
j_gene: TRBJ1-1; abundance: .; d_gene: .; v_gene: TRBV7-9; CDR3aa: CASSLESSGGNTEAFF; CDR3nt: TGTGCCAGCAGCTTAGAGAGCAGTGGGGGCAACACTGAAGCTTTCTTT
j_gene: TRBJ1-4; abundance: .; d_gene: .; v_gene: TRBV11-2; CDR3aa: CASSLGEEEKLFF; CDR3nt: TGTGCCAGCAGCTTGGGGGAGGAGGAAAAACTGTTTTTT
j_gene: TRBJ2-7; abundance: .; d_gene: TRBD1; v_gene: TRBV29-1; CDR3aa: CSVKDRGKEGVLWEQYF; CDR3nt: TGCAGCGTTAAGGACAGGGGCAAGGAGGGAGTTCTATGGGAGCAGTACTTC
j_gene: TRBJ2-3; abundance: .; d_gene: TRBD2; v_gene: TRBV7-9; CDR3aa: CASSLALAGADTQYF; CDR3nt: TGTGCCAGCAGCTTAGCACTAGCGGGTGCAGATACGCAGTATTTT